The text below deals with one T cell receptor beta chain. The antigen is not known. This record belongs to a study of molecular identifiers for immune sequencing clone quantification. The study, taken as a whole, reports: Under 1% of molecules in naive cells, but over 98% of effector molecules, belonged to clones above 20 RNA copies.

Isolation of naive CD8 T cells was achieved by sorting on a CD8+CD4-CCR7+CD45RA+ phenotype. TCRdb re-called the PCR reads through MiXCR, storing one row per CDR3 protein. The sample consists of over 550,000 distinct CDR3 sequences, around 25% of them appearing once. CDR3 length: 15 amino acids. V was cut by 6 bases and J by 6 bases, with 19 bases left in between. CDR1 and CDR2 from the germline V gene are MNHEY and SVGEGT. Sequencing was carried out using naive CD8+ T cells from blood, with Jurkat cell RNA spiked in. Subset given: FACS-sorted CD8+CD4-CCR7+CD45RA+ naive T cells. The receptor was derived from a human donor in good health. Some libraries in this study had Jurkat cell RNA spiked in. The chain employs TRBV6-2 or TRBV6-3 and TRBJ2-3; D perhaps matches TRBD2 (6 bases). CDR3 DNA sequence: TGTGCCAGCAGCCCCGGACTGGGCGGGGTCGATACGCAGTATTTT. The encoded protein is CASSPGLGGVDTQYF.